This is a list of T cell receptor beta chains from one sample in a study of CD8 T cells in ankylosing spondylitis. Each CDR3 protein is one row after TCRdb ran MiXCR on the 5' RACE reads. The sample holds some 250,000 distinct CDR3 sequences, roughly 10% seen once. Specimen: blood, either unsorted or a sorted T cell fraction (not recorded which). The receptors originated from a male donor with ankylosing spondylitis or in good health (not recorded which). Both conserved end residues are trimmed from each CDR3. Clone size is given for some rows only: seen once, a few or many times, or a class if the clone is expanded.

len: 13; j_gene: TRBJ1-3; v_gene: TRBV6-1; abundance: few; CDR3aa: ASSPAVGAGNTIY
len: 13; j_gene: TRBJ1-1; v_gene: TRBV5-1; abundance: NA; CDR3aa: ASSSTGLANTEAF
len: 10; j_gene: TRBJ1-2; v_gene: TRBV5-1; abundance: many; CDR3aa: ASSLGGEGYT
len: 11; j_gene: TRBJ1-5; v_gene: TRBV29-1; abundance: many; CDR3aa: SVTTGADQPQH
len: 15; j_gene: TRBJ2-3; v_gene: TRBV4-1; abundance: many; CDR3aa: ASSQGRLAGGTDTQY
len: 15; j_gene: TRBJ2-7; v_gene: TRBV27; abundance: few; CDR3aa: ASRMRGSGPILYEQY
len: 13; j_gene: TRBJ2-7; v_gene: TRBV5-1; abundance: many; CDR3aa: ASSLDGQGTYEQY
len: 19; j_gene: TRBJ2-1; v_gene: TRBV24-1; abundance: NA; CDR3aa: GTCDLPGAVTGPIRYNEQF
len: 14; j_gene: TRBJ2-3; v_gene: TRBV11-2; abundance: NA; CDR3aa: ASSLWSVASTDTQY
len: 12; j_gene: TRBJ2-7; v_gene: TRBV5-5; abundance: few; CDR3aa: ASSLGDGPYEQH
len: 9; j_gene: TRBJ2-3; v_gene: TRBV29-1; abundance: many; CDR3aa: SVRFTDTQY
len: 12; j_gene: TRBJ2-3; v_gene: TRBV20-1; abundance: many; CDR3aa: SARGGSSTDTQY
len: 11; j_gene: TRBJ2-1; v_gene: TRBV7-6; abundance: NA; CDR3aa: ASSPGTGVEQF
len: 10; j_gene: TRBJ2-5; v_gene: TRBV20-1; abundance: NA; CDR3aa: SARDRGETQY
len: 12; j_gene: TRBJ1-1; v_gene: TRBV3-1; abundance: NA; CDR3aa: ASSLIDKNTEAF
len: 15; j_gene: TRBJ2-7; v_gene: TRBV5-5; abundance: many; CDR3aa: ASIPDPLRGISYEQY
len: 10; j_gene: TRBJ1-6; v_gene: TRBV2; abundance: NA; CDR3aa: ASSGQDSPLH
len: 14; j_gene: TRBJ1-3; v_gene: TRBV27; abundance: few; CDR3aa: ASSPDPGGPGNTIY
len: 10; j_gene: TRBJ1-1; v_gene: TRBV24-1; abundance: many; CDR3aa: ATSDVTGEAF
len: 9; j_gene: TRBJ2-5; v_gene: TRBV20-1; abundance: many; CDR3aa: SAGTSGTQY
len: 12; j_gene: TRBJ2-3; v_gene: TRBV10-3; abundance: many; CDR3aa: AISSGAGTDTQY
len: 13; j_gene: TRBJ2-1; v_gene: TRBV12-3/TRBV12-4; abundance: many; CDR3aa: ASSFSSESYNEQF
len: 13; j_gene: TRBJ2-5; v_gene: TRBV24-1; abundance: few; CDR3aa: ATSDPSGSLETQY
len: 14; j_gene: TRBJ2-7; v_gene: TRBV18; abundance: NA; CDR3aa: ASSPGQGSGAYEQY
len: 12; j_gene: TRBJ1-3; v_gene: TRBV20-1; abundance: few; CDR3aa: SASWSGTGNTIY
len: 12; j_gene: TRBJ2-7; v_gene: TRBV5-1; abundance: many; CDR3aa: ASSRSGPAYEQY